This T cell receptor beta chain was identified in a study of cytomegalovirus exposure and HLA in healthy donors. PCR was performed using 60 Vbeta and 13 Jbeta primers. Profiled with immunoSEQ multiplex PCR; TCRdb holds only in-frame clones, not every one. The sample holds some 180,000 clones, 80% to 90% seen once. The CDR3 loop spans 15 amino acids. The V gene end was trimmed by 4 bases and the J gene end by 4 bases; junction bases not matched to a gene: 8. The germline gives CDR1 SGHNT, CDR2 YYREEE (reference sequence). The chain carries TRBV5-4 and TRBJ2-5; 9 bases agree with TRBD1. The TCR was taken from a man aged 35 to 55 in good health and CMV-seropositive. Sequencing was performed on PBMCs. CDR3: CASSGGDRAGETQYF. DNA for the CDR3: TGTGCCAGCAGCGGGGGGGACAGGGCGGGAGAGACCCAGTACTTC.